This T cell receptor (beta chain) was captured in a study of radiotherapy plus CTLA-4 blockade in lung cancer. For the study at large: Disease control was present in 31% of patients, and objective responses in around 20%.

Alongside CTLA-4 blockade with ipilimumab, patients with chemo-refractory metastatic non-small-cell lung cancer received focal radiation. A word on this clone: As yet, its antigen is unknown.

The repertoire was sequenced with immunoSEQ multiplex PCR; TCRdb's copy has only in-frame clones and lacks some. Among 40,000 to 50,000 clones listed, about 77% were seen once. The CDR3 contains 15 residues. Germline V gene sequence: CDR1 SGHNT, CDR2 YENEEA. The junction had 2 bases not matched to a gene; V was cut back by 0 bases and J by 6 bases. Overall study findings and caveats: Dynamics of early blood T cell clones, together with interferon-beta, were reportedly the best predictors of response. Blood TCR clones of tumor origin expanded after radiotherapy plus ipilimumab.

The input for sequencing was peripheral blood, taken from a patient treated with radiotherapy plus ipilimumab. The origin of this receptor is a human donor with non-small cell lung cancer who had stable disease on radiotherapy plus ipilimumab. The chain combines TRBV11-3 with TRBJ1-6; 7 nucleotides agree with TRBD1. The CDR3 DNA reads TGTGCCAGCAGCTTAGAGACAGGGACTAATTCACCCCTCCACTTT. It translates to CASSLETGTNSPLHF.